The 15 T cell receptor beta chains in this list originate from one sample, sequenced in a study of blood T cell repertoires in COVID-19. This table comes from immunoSEQ multiplex PCR, and its TCRdb copy is limited to in-frame clones, with some not included. The sample consists of 110,000 to 150,000 clones, around 76% of them appearing once. The sample consisted of peripheral blood. The receptors were sampled from a man in his sixties with acute or convalescent COVID-19.

The rearrangement links TRBV5-1 to TRBJ2-5, with 15 bases that match TRBD2. The CDR3 loop spans 16 amino acids. V shed 4 bases, J shed 5 bases, and the junction held 6 bases outside the gene matches. The germline CDR1 and CDR2 sequences are SGHRS and YFSETQ. As DNA, the CDR3 is TGCGCCAGCAGCATCGGACTAGCGGGAGGGGGGGAGACCCAGTACTTC. Translation: CASSIGLAGGGETQYF.

The CDR3 reads CASSQEITGRGYTF. DNA of the CDR3: TGTGCCAGCAGCCAAGAAATTACGGGGAGAGGCTACACCTTC. This rearrangement joins TRBV3-1 (or the pseudogene TRBV3-2) to TRBJ1-2; no firm D call. Germline V gene sequence: CDR1 LGHDT, CDR2 YNNKEL (reference sequence). The CDR3 loop spans 14 amino acids. Trimming removed 0 bases from V and 8 bases from J, with 13 bases in between.

This rearrangement joins TRBV10-2 to TRBJ1-5; 9 bases line up with TRBD1. Germline V gene data show CDR1 as WSHSY and CDR2 as SAAADI. J was trimmed by 0 bases and V by 8 bases; bases with no gene match: 17. This CDR3 has 19 amino acids. The CDR3 protein is CASAELSGQGGYSNQPQHF. CDR3 in DNA: TGCGCCAGCGCTGAGCTATCGGGACAGGGTGGATATAGCAATCAGCCCCAGCATTTT.

J is TRBJ2-7 and V is TRBV6-5; 8 nucleotides line up with TRBD1. Germline V gene data show CDR1 as MNHEY and CDR2 as SVGAGI. The CDR3 runs 15 residues. J lost 7 bases, V lost 1 base, and 9 bases had no gene match. CDR3 sequence: CASSYLGDRRREQYF. DNA for the CDR3: TGTGCCAGCAGTTACTTGGGGGACAGGAGAAGGGAGCAGTACTTC.

J is TRBJ2-1 and V is TRBV3-1 (or the pseudogene TRBV3-2); no definite D call. Trimming stripped 0 bases from V and 2 bases from J, with 11 bases between. Germline CDR1 LGHDT, CDR2 YNNKEL (reference sequence). The CDR3 totals 16 residues. This CDR3 reads CASSQEGLPPYNEQFF. In DNA form, the CDR3 reads TGTGCCAGCAGCCAAGAGGGCCTGCCCCCCTACAATGAGCAGTTCTTC.

In nucleotides, the CDR3 is TGTGCCAGCAGCTTAGAGGACTACAACAATGAGCAGTTCTTC. Amino acid sequence: CASSLEDYNNEQFF. The rearrangement joins TRBV11-3 to TRBJ2-1; D perhaps matches TRBD2 (6 bases). Trimming removed 0 bases at V and 5 bases at J, with 8 bases between. Germline CDR1 is SGHNT and CDR2 is YENEEA. CDR3 length: 14 amino acids.

V usage is TRBV24-1 and J usage is TRBJ2-3; 14 nucleotides align to TRBD2. The CDR3 is 17 amino acids. The germline gives CDR1 KGHDR, CDR2 SFDVKD. V dropped 4 bases and J dropped 4; count of bases not matched to a gene: 6. The CDR3 spells CATSDTGTSGGADTQYF. Written as DNA, the CDR3 is TGTGCCACCAGTGACACCGGGACTAGCGGGGGCGCAGATACGCAGTATTTT.

The chain is built from TRBV5-1 and TRBJ1-2; D might be TRBD1 (6 bases). Trimming stripped 3 bases from V and 2 bases from J, with 26 bases between. The CDR3 is 19 amino acids. Germline CDR1 is SGHRS and CDR2 is YFSETQ. The CDR3 here is CASSSSALPGTISNYGYTF. The CDR3 DNA follows: TGCGCCAGCAGCTCCTCCGCCCTTCCGGGGACAATTTCCAACTATGGCTACACCTTC.

The rearrangement links TRBV7-2 to TRBJ1-3; D is possibly TRBD1 (6 bases). The germline CDR1 and CDR2 sequences are SGHTA and FQGNSA. With 1 base removed from V and 0 bases from J, the gap between germline ends came to 10 bases. The CDR3 length is 16 residues. CDR3 nucleotides: TGTGCCAGCAGCTTAGGGACAGTTGGCTCTGGAAACACCATATATTTT. This sequence encodes CASSLGTVGSGNTIYF.

The genes are TRBV4-1 and TRBJ2-7; TRBD1 might be the D (6 bases). The germline gives CDR1 MGHRA, CDR2 YSYEKL. CDR3 size: 14 residues. Trimming took 7 bases from V and 3 from J, leaving 16 bases between them. The CDR3 spells CASTPGVGGYEQYF. Written as DNA, the CDR3 is TGCGCCAGCACCCCCGGGGTAGGGGGCTACGAGCAGTACTTC.

J is TRBJ1-1 and V is TRBV6-5; 7 bases agree with TRBD1. The V and J ends lost 11 bases and 2 bases, in that order; junction bases with no gene match: 14. Germline assignment: CDR1 MNHEY and CDR2 SVGAGI. The CDR3 extends over 15 amino acids. In DNA, the CDR3 is TGTGCCGGCACCCCGGGGACAGAGGCTAACACTGAAGCTTTCTTT. As protein: CAGTPGTEANTEAFF.

Only a few counts were recorded for this clone. The rearrangement uses TRBV18 and TRBJ1-1; D is uncertain. Germline V lookup: CDR1 KGHSH, CDR2 LQKENI. CDR3 length: 14 residues. V was shortened by 1 base and J by 5 bases, with 11 bases between the two germline ends. This chain's CDR3 is CASSPLPRGTEAFF. The CDR3, as DNA: TGTGCCAGCTCACCACTACCTCGGGGAACTGAAGCTTTCTTT.

The chain combines TRBV14 with TRBJ1-2; 8 positions agree with TRBD1. The CDR3 runs to 13 residues. The germline CDR1 and CDR2 sequences are SGHDN and FVKESK. The junction had 4 bases not matched to a gene; V was cut back by 3 bases and J by 7 bases. The CDR3: CASSQAGGPGYTF. Written as DNA, the CDR3 is TGTGCCAGCAGCCAGGCAGGGGGCCCTGGCTACACCTTC.

The chain recombines TRBV5-1 with TRBJ2-5, with D maybe TRBD2 (5 bases). V was clipped by 4 bases and J by 4 bases, with 11 bases between them. Germline lookup yields CDR1 SGHRS and CDR2 YFSETQ. The CDR3 consists of 13 residues. The CDR3 coding sequence is TGCGCCAGCAGCCGGACTTTGGCAGAGACCCAGTACTTC. It translates to CASSRTLAETQYF.

The chain carries TRBV27 and TRBJ2-2, with D perhaps TRBD2 (6 bases). Deletions cut 5 bases from V and 1 base from J, with 11 bases between. CDR1 and CDR2 from the germline V gene are MNHEY and SMNVEV (reference sequence). This CDR3 spans 15 amino acids. CDR3 amino acids: CASSPISGNTGELFF. In DNA form, the CDR3 reads TGTGCCAGCAGTCCAATTAGCGGGAACACCGGGGAGCTGTTTTTT.